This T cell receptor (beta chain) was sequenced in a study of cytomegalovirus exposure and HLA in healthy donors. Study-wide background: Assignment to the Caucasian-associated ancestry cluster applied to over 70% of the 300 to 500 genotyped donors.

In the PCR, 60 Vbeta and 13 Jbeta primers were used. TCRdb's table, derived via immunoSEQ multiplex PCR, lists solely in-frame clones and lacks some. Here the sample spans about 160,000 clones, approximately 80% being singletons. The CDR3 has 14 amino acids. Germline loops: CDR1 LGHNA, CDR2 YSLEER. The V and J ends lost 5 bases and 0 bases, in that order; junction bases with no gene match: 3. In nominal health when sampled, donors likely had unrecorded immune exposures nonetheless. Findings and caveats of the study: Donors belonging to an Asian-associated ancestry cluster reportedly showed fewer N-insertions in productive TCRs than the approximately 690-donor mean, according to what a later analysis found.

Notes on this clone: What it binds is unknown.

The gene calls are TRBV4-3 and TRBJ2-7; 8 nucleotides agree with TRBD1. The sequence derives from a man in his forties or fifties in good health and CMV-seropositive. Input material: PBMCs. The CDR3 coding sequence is TGCGCCAGCAGCACGGGGACAGGCTCCTACGAGCAGTACTTC. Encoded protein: CASSTGTGSYEQYF.